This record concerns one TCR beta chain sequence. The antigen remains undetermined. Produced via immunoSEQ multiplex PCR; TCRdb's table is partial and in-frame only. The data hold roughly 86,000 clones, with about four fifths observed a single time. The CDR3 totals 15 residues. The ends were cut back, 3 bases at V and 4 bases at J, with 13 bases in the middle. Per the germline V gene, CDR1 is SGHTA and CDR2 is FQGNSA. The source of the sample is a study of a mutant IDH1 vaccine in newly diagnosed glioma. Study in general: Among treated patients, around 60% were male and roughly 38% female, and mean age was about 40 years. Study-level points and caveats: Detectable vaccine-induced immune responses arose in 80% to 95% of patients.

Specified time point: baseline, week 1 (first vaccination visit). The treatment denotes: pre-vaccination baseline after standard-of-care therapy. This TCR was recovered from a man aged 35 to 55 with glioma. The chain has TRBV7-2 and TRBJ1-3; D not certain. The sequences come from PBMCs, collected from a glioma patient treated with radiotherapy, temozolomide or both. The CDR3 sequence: CASSFKQYAGNTIYF. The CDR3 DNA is TGTGCCAGCAGCTTCAAACAGTACGCCGGAAACACCATATATTTT.